A single TCR beta chain is shown here with its context. In the PCR, 60 Vbeta and 13 Jbeta primers were used. Measured with immunoSEQ multiplex PCR; TCRdb has only the in-frame clones, and not every one. This sample's table reports 45,000 to 55,000 clones. This specimen belongs to a study of cytomegalovirus exposure and HLA in healthy donors. CDR3 length: 14 amino acids. Germline-derived CDR1 and CDR2 are MDHEN and SYDVKM. V was pared by 3 bases and J by 6 bases, with 12 bases between. The chain joins TRBV28 to TRBJ1-5; no definite D call. This receptor was taken from a woman between 45 and 65 years old in good health and CMV-seropositive. Sequencing was done on a sample of PBMCs. CDR3: CASSLVGGGQPQHF. In nucleotides, the CDR3 is TGTGCCAGCAGTTTGGTGGGCGGAGGTCAGCCCCAGCATTTT. Using reference TRBV28 and TRBJ1-5 for the parts outside the CDR3, the full variable domain is DVKVTQSSRYLVKRTGEKVFLECVQDMDHENMFWYRQDPGLGLRLIYFSYDVKMKEKGDIPEGYSVSREKKERFSLILESASTNQTSMYLCASSLVGGGQPQHFGDGTRLSIL.